Sequencing of this T cell receptor (beta chain) was carried out in a study of T cells after yellow fever vaccination. TCRdb independently ran MiXCR on the 5' RACE reads; one entry per CDR3 protein. The profile shows about 340,000 distinct CDR3 sequences, 8.7% of them singletons. CDR3 length: 13 amino acids. Per the germline V gene, CDR1 is GTSNPN and CDR2 is SVGIG (reference sequence). The germline V and J ends were trimmed by 6 bases and 0 bases, with 9 bases remaining between them. The sample consisted of PBMCs, taken on the day of the first yellow fever vaccination. This rearrangement joins TRBV30 to TRBJ2-1; D is unclear. The sequence came from a man younger than 30 who received the YFV17D yellow fever vaccine. CDR3 residues: CACPLYSYNEQFF. The CDR3 DNA reads as TGTGCCTGCCCACTTTACTCCTACAATGAGCAGTTCTTC.